Below, 2 T cell receptor beta chains from the same sample are listed, as sequenced in a study of vaccination and CD4 T cells after COVID-19. Treatment specified: approximately 10-day PBMC culture with coronavirus spike peptide pools or control peptides (ViraFEST assay). No antigen is known for these receptors. The assay that was used to sequence DNA from cultured CD4+ T cells was the Oncomine TCR Beta short-read assay. TCRdb used MiXCR to reprocess the PCR reads, holding one entry per CDR3 protein. This sample has 9,500 to 15,000 distinct CDR3 sequences, with over 30% found just once. The material sequenced was cultured CD4+ T cells from blood. These receptors came from a human donor with COVID-19.

This clonotype was detected only a few times. V and J are TRBV11-1 and TRBJ1-1; 7 bases fit TRBD1. CDR3 length equals 13 residues. Germline V lookup: CDR1 SGHAT, CDR2 FQDESV (reference sequence). The J segment lost 1 base and the V segment lost 5 bases, leaving 1 base of the junction unmatched. In nucleotides, the CDR3 is TGTGCCAGCAGCCGGGACAGGAACACTGAAGCTTTCTTT. This sequence encodes CASSRDRNTEAFF.

V is TRBV11-1 and J is TRBJ2-3; TRBD1 matches at 8 bases. V lost 5 bases to trimming and J lost 7 bases; unmatched junction nucleotides: 11. This CDR3 contains 15 residues. Germline assignment: CDR1 SGHAT and CDR2 FQDESV (reference sequence). CDR3 residues: CASSRRQGNANTQYF. CDR3 DNA: TGTGCCAGCAGCCGACGACAGGGGAATGCGAATACGCAGTATTTT.